What follows describes a single T cell receptor beta chain. Its antigen is not known. Noted treatment: oral pan-JAK inhibitor, 5-10 mg twice daily. Punch biopsies of lesional scalp, plus peripheral blood, were taken from alopecia areata patients. These data are taken from a study of CD8+ T cells in alopecia areata. At the level of the study: Each day, treated patients took oral tofacitinib twice, at 5 to 10 mg per dose. General study results and limits: Scalp repertoires also include resident alphabeta T cells from normal skin.

The CDR3 contains 14 residues. Trimming shortened V by 10 bases and J by 0 bases, and 14 bases separated the two germline ends. The germline V gene encodes CDR1 MNHEY and CDR2 SMNVEV (reference sequence). Following extraction, RNA underwent reverse transcription to cDNA, which served as the sequencing template. Sequencing was performed with immunoSEQ multiplex PCR; in TCRdb, only in-frame clones are kept and a portion is missing. The sample has 100,000 or so clones; roughly three fifths are singletons. Sequences were derived from CD8+ T cells sorted from blood, sampled at week 56, from a patient treated with tofacitinib. This receptor was taken from a human donor with alopecia areata. V and J are TRBV27 and TRBJ2-3; D remains ambiguous. CDR3 sequence: CATRFPLSTDTQYF. DNA for the CDR3: TGTGCCACCCGATTCCCCCTCAGCACAGATACGCAGTATTTT.